Sequencing of this TCR beta chain was carried out in a study of cytomegalovirus exposure and HLA in healthy donors. Primers included in the PCR were 60 Vbeta and 13 Jbeta primers. Here immunoSEQ multiplex PCR was the method, and the copy in TCRdb shows in-frame clones only, minus some. The profile shows approximately 160,000 clones, around three quarters of them singletons. This CDR3 region has 15 residues. V shed 2 bases and J 3 bases; nucleotides not matched to a gene: 3. The germline CDR1 and CDR2 sequences are MNHEY and SVGAGI. This sequence was found in a woman aged 40 to 49 in good health and CMV-seronegative. The sample consisted of PBMCs. V usage is TRBV6-5 and J usage is TRBJ2-1, with 8 bases fitting TRBD2. CDR3 protein: CASSYAGGIYNEQFF. For the CDR3, the DNA is TGTGCCAGCAGTTACGCGGGAGGAATCTACAATGAGCAGTTCTTC.